This T cell receptor beta chain was sequenced in a study of blood T cell repertoires in COVID-19. About the research overall: There were acute and convalescent COVID-19 samples, and they came from the United States, Italy and Spain. T cells, B-cell-depleted T cells, or PBMCs provided the cDNA or gDNA that served as material.

Germline V gene data show CDR1 as MDHEN and CDR2 as SYDVKM. V shed 6 bases, J shed 0 bases, and the junction held 1 base outside the gene matches. The CDR3 loop spans 14 amino acids. How the authors handled the data: The authors estimated nucleated cell counts from reference gene primer amplification. Assay used: immunoSEQ multiplex PCR; TCRdb lists only in-frame clones, some missing. That table furnishes V, J and clone size, whereas the DNA furnished D and trimming. Of over 90,000 clones listed, less than 90% were seen once; the top ten hold about 1.8%. This clone was detected a few times. The sample carries other DNA sequences with the same CDR3.

The chain uses TRBV28 and TRBJ2-1; 8 bases match TRBD1. The receptor was isolated from a man older than 75 with acute or convalescent COVID-19. The sequenced sample was peripheral blood. CDR3 sequence: CASRTGGSYNEQFF. DNA of the CDR3: TGTGCCAGCAGAACAGGGGGCTCCTACAATGAGCAGTTCTTC. Combining the CDR3 with reference TRBV28 and TRBJ2-1 gives the whole variable domain DVKVTQSSRYLVKRTGEKVFLECVQDMDHENMFWYRQDPGLGLRLIYFSYDVKMKEKGDIPEGYSVSREKKERFSLILESASTNQTSMYLCASRTGGSYNEQFFGPGTRLTVL.